This T cell receptor beta chain was captured by sequencing in a study of T cell repertoires in cytomegalovirus infection. TCRdb used MiXCR to reprocess the reads, holding one entry per CDR3 protein. The data hold 97,000 or so distinct CDR3 sequences, with about 17% observed a single time. This CDR3 has 15 amino acids. The V and J ends lost 3 bases and 10 bases respectively, with 21 bases between them. Many counts were recorded for this clonotype. Sequencing was done on a sample of PBMCs. This chain links TRBV12-3 or TRBV12-4 with TRBJ1-2, with D perhaps matching TRBD1 (5 bases). The source of this sequence is a human donor in good health (CMV status not recorded). Some clones in this sample may be carry-over from other donors' samples. CDR3 in amino acids: CASSLRIGGGTHYTF. The CDR3 DNA sequence: TGTGCCAGCAGTTTGCGCATCGGGGGGGGGACCCACTACACCTTC.